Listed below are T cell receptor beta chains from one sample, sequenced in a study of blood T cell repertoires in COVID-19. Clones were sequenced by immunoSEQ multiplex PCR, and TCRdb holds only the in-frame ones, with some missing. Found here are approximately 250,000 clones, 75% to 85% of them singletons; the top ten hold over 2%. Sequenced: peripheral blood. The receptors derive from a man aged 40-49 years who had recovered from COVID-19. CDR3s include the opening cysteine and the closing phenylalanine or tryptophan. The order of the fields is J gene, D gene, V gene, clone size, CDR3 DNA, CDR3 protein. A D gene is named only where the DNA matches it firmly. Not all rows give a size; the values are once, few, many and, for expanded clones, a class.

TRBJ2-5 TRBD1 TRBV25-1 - TGTGCCAGCAGTGAACCCGGGACAGTAGAGACCCAGTACTTC CASSEPGTVETQYF
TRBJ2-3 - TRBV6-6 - TGTGCCAGCAGATCGACAGGCACCCTCACAGATACGCAGTATTTT CASRSTGTLTDTQYF
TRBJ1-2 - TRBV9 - TGTGCCAGCAGCGGCGCCCCCTCGGTCCGTTCTGGCTACACCTTC CASSGAPSVRSGYTF
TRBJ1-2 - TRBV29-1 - TGCAGCGTAGAAAGGGACAAATACTACACCTTC CSVERDKYYTF
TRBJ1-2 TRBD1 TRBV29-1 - TGCAGCGTGGGACAGGACTATGGCTACACCTTC CSVGQDYGYTF
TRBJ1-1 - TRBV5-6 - TGTGCCAGCAGCCGGCGACTACAGCTCTCAGTTGTAGCTTTCTTT CASSRRLQLSVVAFF
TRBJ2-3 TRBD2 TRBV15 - TGTGCCACCAGCAGAGATGGGAGGGATACAGATACGCAGTATTTT CATSRDGRDTDTQYF
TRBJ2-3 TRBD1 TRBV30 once TGTGCCTCTTTGAACAGGGGGTTGACAGATACGCAGTATTTT CASLNRGLTDTQYF
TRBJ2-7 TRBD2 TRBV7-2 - TGTGCCAGCAGCTTAGTTAGCACGGGAGGAATTCAGAACGAGCAGTACTTC CASSLVSTGGIQNEQYF
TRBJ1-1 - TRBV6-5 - TGTGCCAGCAGTTACCCCGGGACATCGAACACTGAAGCTTTCTTT CASSYPGTSNTEAFF
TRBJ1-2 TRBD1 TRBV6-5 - TGTGCCAGCATCGGATGGACAGGACGTCGCTATGGCTACACCTTC CASIGWTGRRYGYTF
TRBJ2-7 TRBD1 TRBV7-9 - TGTGCCAGCAGCTTATTGGCGACAGGGGGAGGCGAGCAGTACTTC CASSLLATGGGEQYF
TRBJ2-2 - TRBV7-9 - TGTGCCAGCAGCTTGTTCGGTAGACGGGCGAACACCGGGGAGCTGTTTTTT CASSLFGRRANTGELFF
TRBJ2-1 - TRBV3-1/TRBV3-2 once TGTGCCAGCAGCCAAGATATTTGGCCGCCCCAAGAGCAGTTCTTC CASSQDIWPPQEQFF
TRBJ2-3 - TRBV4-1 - TGCGCCAGCAGCCAGGGGAGCCCCACAGATACGCAGTATTTT CASSQGSPTDTQYF
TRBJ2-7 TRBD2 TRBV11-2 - TGTGCCGGCAGGGTAGCGGGGGGCGCGGAGCAGTACTTC CAGRVAGGAEQYF
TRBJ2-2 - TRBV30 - TGTGCCTCCAGGACAGTACTAAACACCGGGGAGCTGTTTTTT CASRTVLNTGELFF
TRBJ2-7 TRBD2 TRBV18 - TGTGCCAGCTCATCAGAGGGACTACCCGTGGAGCAGTACTTC CASSSEGLPVEQYF
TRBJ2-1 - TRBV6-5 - TGTGCCAGCAGTCCCGGGTCCTCCACCTACAATGAGCAGTTCTTC CASSPGSSTYNEQFF
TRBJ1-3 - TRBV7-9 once TGTGCCAGCAGCTGGCCTTTTGACTCTGGAAACACCATATATTTT CASSWPFDSGNTIYF
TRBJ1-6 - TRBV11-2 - TGTGCCAGCAGCTTAGATAGGCTGTGGGGCAGGCTCTCACCCCTCCACTTT CASSLDRLWGRLSPLHF
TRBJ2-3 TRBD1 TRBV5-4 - TGTGCCAGCAGCCCGGACAGGGGGTTCACAGATACGCAGTATTTT CASSPDRGFTDTQYF
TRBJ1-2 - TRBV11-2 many TGTGCCAGCAGCTTACTCTTGACACCCTATGGCTACACCTTC CASSLLLTPYGYTF
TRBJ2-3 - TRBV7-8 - TGTGCCAGCAGCCCGTATCGCGACTGGACAGATACGCAGTATTTT CASSPYRDWTDTQYF
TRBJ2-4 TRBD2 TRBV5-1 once TGCGCCAGCAGCTTGGACGGGACTAGCGTAGAGTTAGCCAAAAACATTCAGTACTTC CASSLDGTSVELAKNIQYF
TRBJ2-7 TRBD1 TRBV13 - TGTGCCAGCAGCGTGACAGGGGATCGTAAGAACTTC CASSVTGDRKNF